Each of the 27 T cell receptor beta chains below was sequenced from the same sample in a study of blood T cell repertoires in COVID-19 (dated by TCRdb to the early 2020s). Library preparation used the immunoSEQ multiplex PCR assay. The clones in this table, taken by TCRdb from immuneACCESS, are in-frame only. Not every clone is retained; where verified, under half of the shortfall comes from an unresolved V gene, and the cause of the rest is unknown. The sample data list a few hundred thousand clones, and roughly 80% of these were observed just once. The ten largest clones represent less than 5.5% of the sample. The sequencing input was PBMCs or T cells enriched from blood (not recorded which). The source of these receptors is a man aged 40-55 years who had been exposed to COVID-19.

This chain joins TRBV4-1 and TRBJ2-7, with a possible D match to TRBD2 (6 bases). CDR1 and CDR2 (germline): MGHRA, YSYEKL. V was trimmed by 4 bases and J by 2 bases, leaving 18 bases between them. The CDR3 extends over 16 amino acids. CDR3 in DNA: TGCGCCAGCAGCCCGTTACCCGGAGGGAGCACCTACGAGCAGTACTTC. Protein sequence: CASSPLPGGSTYEQYF.

The rearrangement uses TRBV7-2 and TRBJ2-7, with D possibly matching TRBD2 (6 bases). The CDR3 extends over 15 amino acids. Per germline, CDR1 SGHTA and CDR2 FQGNSA. V gave up 0 bases and J gave up 2 bases, with 11 bases separating them. Here the CDR3 DNA reads TGTGCCAGCAGCTTAGCGCTAGCGCCTACCTACGAGCAGTACTTC. This sequence encodes CASSLALAPTYEQYF.

This chain uses TRBV10-3 with TRBJ2-1; D may be TRBD2 (6 bases). CDR1 ENHRY and CDR2 SYGVKD come from the germline V gene. There are 13 residues in the CDR3. V was pared by 6 bases and J by 5 bases, with 11 bases between. The CDR3 region has the DNA TGTGCCATCAGCTCCGGAGGGAACAATGAGCAGTTCTTC. Its protein is CAISSGGNNEQFF.

The chain joins TRBV19 to TRBJ2-4; a weak D match, TRBD2 (5 bases). Germline CDR1 is LNHDA and CDR2 is SQIVND (reference sequence). Deletions cut 11 bases from V and 4 bases from J, with 21 bases between. The CDR3 has 15 residues. The CDR3 coding sequence is TGTGCCTGCCCCCCTATCGGACGAGGGAAAAACATTCAGTACTTC. This codes for CACPPIGRGKNIQYF. The full variable domain, its missing parts supplied by reference TRBV19 and TRBJ2-4, is DGGITQSPKYLFRKEGQNVTLSCEQNLNHDAMYWYRQDPGQGLRLIYYSQIVNDFQKGDIAEGYSVSREKKESFPLTVTSAQKNPTAFYLCACPPIGRGKNIQYFGAGTRLSVL.

The count of this clone is one. This chain connects TRBV10-3 to TRBJ2-5; 9 nucleotides agree with TRBD2. The CDR3 totals 15 residues. Germline trimming cut 4 bases from V and 5 bases from J; bases unmatched to any gene: 8. From germline, CDR1 is ENHRY and CDR2 SYGVKD. The CDR3 DNA reads TGTGCCATCAGTGGGGTAGCGGGAGCCCGGGAGACCCAGTACTTC. This sequence encodes CAISGVAGARETQYF.

The chain carries TRBV6-2 or TRBV6-3 and TRBJ2-7, with TRBD1 as a possible D gene (6 bases). The CDR3 is 21 residues long. Looked up from germline, CDR1 is MNHEY and CDR2 is SVGEGT. V was shortened by 11 bases and J by 5 bases, with 43 bases between the two germline ends. In DNA, the CDR3 is TGTGCCGGCCGCCCAGATCAAACCCCTACTACTAATGGTCGAGGGGGTGACGAGCAGTACTTC. Its translation is CAGRPDQTPTTNGRGGDEQYF.

V gene TRBV5-1 combines with J gene TRBJ2-1, with 9 nucleotides matching TRBD2. The CDR3 consists of 16 residues. V was clipped by 0 bases and J by 5 bases; unmatched bases: 6. Germline lookup yields CDR1 SGHRS and CDR2 YFSETQ. The CDR3 sequence is CASSLAPQRGDNEQFF. CDR3 DNA sequence: TGCGCCAGCAGCTTGGCCCCTCAGCGGGGGGACAATGAGCAGTTCTTC. The full variable domain, in which reference TRBV5-1 and TRBJ2-1 provide the parts outside the CDR3, is KAGVTQTPRYLIKTRGQQVTLSCSPISGHRSVSWYQQTPGQGLQFLFEYFSETQRNKGNFPGRFSGRQFSNSRSEMNVSTLELGDSALYLCASSLAPQRGDNEQFFGPGTRLTVL.

This rearrangement joins TRBV6-5 to TRBJ1-5, with 7 nucleotides matching TRBD1. The CDR3 totals 14 residues. V trimming: 4 bases; J trimming: 5 bases; junction bases outside the gene matches: 5. Per germline, CDR1 MNHEY and CDR2 SVGAGI. In nucleotides, the CDR3 is TGTGCCAGCAGTTCCGACAGGGCATATCAGCCCCAGCATTTT. Its protein is CASSSDRAYQPQHF.

Comment on this clone: At one boundary the junction diverges from the germline segment, which might be a read error. The CDR3 DNA reads TGTGCTAGCAGCTCCTTTAGCGGGGTTTCCTACAATGAGCAGTTCTTC. The encoded protein is CASSSFSGVSYNEQFF. This chain joins TRBV7-7 and TRBJ2-1; TRBD2 matches at 8 bases. The CDR3 extends over 16 amino acids. Germline V CDR1 and CDR2: SSHAT, FNYEAQ (reference sequence).

This chain joins TRBV7-9 and TRBJ1-2; no reliable D call. Germline V gene data show CDR1 as SEHNR and CDR2 as FQNEAQ (reference sequence). V lost 7 bases to trimming and J lost 8 bases, with 17 bases between them. The CDR3 runs to 13 residues. The DNA of the CDR3 is TGTGCCAGCAATCTACTAAGCGTAACCGGCTACACCTTC. Translation gives CASNLLSVTGYTF.

The chain has TRBV24-1 and TRBJ1-5; 11 bases align to TRBD1. The CDR3 runs 16 residues. Germline V lookup: CDR1 KGHDR, CDR2 SFDVKD. Trimming took 3 bases from V and 4 from J; bases not matched to a gene: 4. CDR3 region: CATSDAGQGGNQPQHF. As DNA, the CDR3 is TGTGCCACCAGTGATGCGGGACAGGGGGGGAATCAGCCCCAGCATTTT.

The CDR3 spells CASSQQHEQYF. The CDR3 DNA is TGTGCCAGCAGCCAACAGCATGAGCAGTACTTC. The rearrangement joins TRBV5-6 to TRBJ2-7; D is uncertain. Trimming shortened V by 4 bases and J by 7 bases, and 9 bases separated the two germline ends. The CDR3 loop spans 11 amino acids. CDR1 and CDR2 from the germline V gene are SGHDT and YYEEEE.

This sequence joins TRBV4-1 and TRBJ1-1; no definite D call. Germline V lookup: CDR1 MGHRA, CDR2 YSYEKL. V lost 2 bases and J lost 1, with 8 bases in between. This CDR3 is 14 amino acids long. Here the CDR3 reads CASSQRQENTEAFF. The CDR3 nucleotides read TGCGCCAGCAGCCAAAGGCAGGAGAACACTGAAGCTTTCTTT.

To note about this clone: This is likely a read error, given that the CDR3 carries no conserved phenylalanine or tryptophan at its end. It is unclear where the CDR3 begins or ends on the DNA, so no DNA is shown, and the CDR3 is as TCRdb lists it. The V gene is TRBV5-5, the J gene TRBJ2-7; no DNA check was done on the table's D call, TRBD2. Ends included, the CDR3 has 11 residues. Germline lookup yields CDR1 SGHKS and CDR2 YYEKEE (reference sequence). The CDR3 spells CAISLGYEPYL.

The chain employs TRBV3-1 (or the pseudogene TRBV3-2) and TRBJ1-1; D is unresolved. Per germline, CDR1 LGHDT and CDR2 YNNKEL (reference sequence). V gave up 0 bases and J gave up 6 bases, with 11 bases separating them. The CDR3 is 14 amino acids. The CDR3 DNA sequence: TGTGCCAGCAGCCAAGAGTACTTGCGGGCTGAAGCTTTCTTT. It encodes CASSQEYLRAEAFF.

The chain employs TRBV5-4 and TRBJ2-1; TRBD2 agrees at 8 bases. Germline loops: CDR1 SGHNT, CDR2 YYREEE (reference sequence). The CDR3 contains 19 residues. With V trimmed by 4 bases and J by 0 bases, 15 bases remained unmatched. In nucleotides, the CDR3 is TGTGCCAGCAGCCCCGGGACTAGGACCCGCCGGGGCTCCTACAATGAGCAGTTCTTC. It is translated as CASSPGTRTRRGSYNEQFF. Filled out from reference TRBV5-4 and TRBJ2-1, the complete variable domain reads ETGVTQSPTHLIKTRGQQVTLRCSSQSGHNTVSWYQQALGQGPQFIFQYYREEENGRGNFPPRFSGLQFPNYSSELNVNALELDDSALYLCASSPGTRTRRGSYNEQFFGPGTRLTVL.

The rearrangement joins TRBV7-9 to TRBJ2-2, with D perhaps TRBD2 (5 bases). Germline V CDR1 and CDR2: SEHNR, FQNEAQ (reference sequence). V gave up 8 bases and J gave up 4 bases, with 11 bases separating them. The CDR3 covers 13 residues. In DNA form, the CDR3 reads TGTGCCAGCTCTGCAGGACTCACCGGGGAGCTGTTTTTT. Protein product: CASSAGLTGELFF.

The CDR3 region has the DNA TGTGCCAGCAGAGATTGGACAGGGGGACAGCCCCAGCATTTT. Amino acids: CASRDWTGGQPQHF. The chain uses TRBV6-5 and TRBJ1-5; TRBD1 matches at 10 bases. CDR3 length equals 14 residues. Germline CDR1 MNHEY, CDR2 SVGAGI. Germline trimming cut 6 bases from V and 7 bases from J; bases unmatched to any gene: 6.

The chain links TRBV29-1 to TRBJ1-2; D is ambiguous. The CDR3 covers 12 residues. Trimming stripped 5 bases from V and 8 bases from J, with 15 bases between. Germline CDR1 reads SQVTM; CDR2 reads ANQGSEA. The CDR3: CSVWEGLSGYTF. CDR3 coding DNA: TGCAGCGTTTGGGAGGGCTTAAGCGGCTACACCTTC.

In its sample, this clone was seen once. V is TRBV18 and J is TRBJ2-7; the match to TRBD2 covers 7 bases. Trimming took 0 bases from V and 2 from J; bases not matched to a gene: 10. Germline V gene lookup returns CDR1 KGHSH and CDR2 LQKENI. The CDR3 extends over 17 amino acids. The CDR3 DNA is TGTGCCAGCTCACCACCGCTGTCTAGCGGTCCCCCCTACGAGCAGTACTTC. Its protein is CASSPPLSSGPPYEQYF. Based on the CDR3 plus reference TRBV18 and TRBJ2-7, the full variable domain is NAGVMQNPRHLVRRRGQEARLRCSPMKGHSHVYWYRQLPEEGLKFMVYLQKENIIDESGMPKERFSAEFPKEGPSILRIQQVVRGDSAAYFCASSPPLSSGPPYEQYFGPGTRLTVT.

In DNA form, the CDR3 reads TGTGCCAGTACCGAGGGACTAGCGGGAGGGGGCACAGATACGCAGTATTTT. As protein: CASTEGLAGGGTDTQYF. The V and J genes are TRBV19 and TRBJ2-3; TRBD2 matches 16 bases. The CDR3 has 17 residues. With V trimmed by 7 bases and J by 1 base, 5 bases remained unmatched. In germline, CDR1 is LNHDA, CDR2 SQIVND (reference sequence).

V is TRBV18 and J is TRBJ2-7; TRBD2 aligns across 11 bases. Germline V gene sequence: CDR1 KGHSH, CDR2 LQKENI. V lost 0 bases to trimming and J lost 5 bases; unmatched junction nucleotides: 0. The CDR3 runs to 14 residues. CDR3 sequence reads: CASSPPGLADEQYF. CDR3 sequence (DNA): TGTGCCAGCTCACCACCGGGACTAGCGGACGAGCAGTACTTC.

The rearrangement uses TRBV29-1 and TRBJ2-1; TRBD1 aligns across 7 bases. Per the germline V gene, CDR1 is SQVTM and CDR2 is ANQGSEA. The V and J ends lost 8 bases and 8 bases, in that order; junction bases with no gene match: 6. This CDR3 comprises 11 residues. CDR3 DNA: TGCAGCCTAAGGGGGCGCGATGAGCAGTTCTTC. Translation: CSLRGRDEQFF.

This chain links TRBV19 with TRBJ2-5, with D possibly being TRBD1 (5 bases). V was trimmed by 6 bases and J by 5 bases, leaving 16 bases between them. The CDR3 has 14 amino acids. Germline CDR1 is LNHDA and CDR2 is SQIVND (reference sequence). This CDR3 reads CASRGPYSTETQYF. The DNA for the CDR3 is TGTGCCAGTAGGGGGCCCTACTCCACCGAGACCCAGTACTTC.

This clone was seen only a few times. DNA of the CDR3: TGTGCCAGCAGTCCGCGGGACAGTCCGAATCAGCCCCAGCATTTT. Translating gives CASSPRDSPNQPQHF. This chain uses TRBV27 with TRBJ1-5; TRBD1 matches 7 bases. V shed 5 bases, J shed 4 bases, and the junction held 8 bases outside the gene matches. The CDR3 covers 15 residues. Germline-derived CDR1 and CDR2 are MNHEY and SMNVEV (reference sequence).

The sample holds one count of this clone. J is TRBJ1-5 and V is TRBV19; TRBD1 is a possible D gene (5 bases). The CDR3 spans 15 residues. The germline CDR1 and CDR2 sequences are LNHDA and SQIVND (reference sequence). Trimming left V 4 bases short and J 1 base short, with 11 bases between. The CDR3 nucleotides are TGTGCCAGTAGTAGACGGCAGGGAAGCAATCAGCCCCAGCATTTT. Translated, it gives CASSRRQGSNQPQHF.

This clone showed up just a few times. The chain links TRBV11-3 to TRBJ2-5, with 7 bases aligning to TRBD2. Trimming cost V 7 bases and J 5 bases; bases outside gene matches: 7. CDR1 is SGHNT and CDR2 is YENEEA in the germline V gene. The CDR3 extends over 13 amino acids. The DNA for the CDR3 is TGTGCCAGCAATCTACGGGGGGTGGAGACCCAGTACTTC. This encodes CASNLRGVETQYF.